This T cell receptor (beta chain) was obtained from a study of CXCR3-negative and CXCR3-positive naive CD8 T cells. The CDR3 consists of 15 residues. Germline CDR1 reads LGHNA; CDR2 reads YSLEER. With UMI labels, 5' RACE was used to prepare the TRB cDNA libraries. Following a re-call of the 5' RACE reads, TCRdb has one entry per CDR3 protein and lacks DNA. Reported are tens of thousands of distinct CDR3 sequences; the ten largest clones contain more than 0.35%. The sequencing sample was made of naive CXCR3- CD8+ T cells from blood. Subset of the sample: CD45RO-CCR7+CD27+CD95- naive CD8+ T cells lacking CXCR3 (TNR3-). The receptor's source is a human donor in good health. Some clones in this sample may be carry-over from other donors' samples. This rearrangement joins TRBV4-3 to TRBJ1-1; lacking DNA, the TRBD1 call made by TCRdb goes unchecked. CDR3 in amino acids: CASSLDRASNTEAFF.